This TCR beta chain stems from a study of T-cell reconstitution after alpha-beta-depleted transplantation in children. Unique molecular identifiers featured in how the TCRbeta library was prepared. In TCRdb, the PCR reads were re-called with MiXCR into one record per CDR3 protein. The table lists roughly 300,000 distinct CDR3 sequences, 11% of them singletons, with about a quarter in the top ten. Germline assignment: CDR1 SNHLY and CDR2 FYNNEI. V was trimmed by 11 bases and J by 2 bases, leaving 7 bases between them. The CDR3 length is 10 residues. Study-wide results and limits: It was reported that alpha-beta T cells came from several hundred expanded graft clones (about two months after transplant). Diversity of TCRbeta at day 60 was high in some patients, arising from surviving recipient T cells and thymic progenitors.

This clonotype was seen repeatedly, ten times or more. The antigen remains unidentified. This sequence originates from a male patient aged 2 to 9 who had a stem cell transplant for chronic granulomatous disease, so the T cells may come from the graft donor. The chain recombines TRBV2 with TRBJ2-7, with D unclear. The specimen comprised peripheral blood, sampled 180 days after TCRalphabeta/CD19-depleted stem cell transplant. CDR3 coding DNA: TGTGCCGTCTACACCTACGAGCAGTACTTC. Its protein is CAVYTYEQYF.